This T cell receptor (beta chain) appears in the sequencing data of a study of T cells after yellow fever vaccination. Study at large: Any fraction with a low cell number was prepared using SMART-Seq v4 Ultra Low Input. Study findings and constraints: Abundant bulk-derived clonotypes could contaminate FACS-sorted repertoires. Most clones from primary vaccination were detected again post-booster (roughly 96% CD4, roughly 85% CD8).

In making TCR cDNA, 5'RACE template switching added a universal primer site and UMIs to it. TCRdb used MiXCR to reprocess the 5' RACE reads, holding one entry per CDR3 protein. The repertoire holds some 320,000 distinct CDR3 sequences, around 10% seen once, with around 3.3% in the top ten. This clonotype was recorded only once. Its antigen is currently unknown. The receptor comes from a man aged 18 to 30 who received the YFV17D yellow fever vaccine. The sample in question was CD4+ T cells sorted from PBMCs, obtained 5 days after the yellow fever booster vaccination.

The CDR3 protein is CASSPARGRGEANTGELFF. The CDR3 nucleotides read TGTGCCAGCTCACCCGCACGGGGCAGGGGTGAAGCAAACACCGGGGAGCTGTTTTTT. The V and J genes are TRBV18 and TRBJ2-2; D may be TRBD1 (6 bases). Looked up from germline, CDR1 is KGHSH and CDR2 is LQKENI. The CDR3 covers 19 residues. Trimming removed 3 bases at V and 2 bases at J, with 22 bases between. The whole variable domain, filled in from reference TRBV18 and TRBJ2-2, reads NAGVMQNPRHLVRRRGQEARLRCSPMKGHSHVYWYRQLPEEGLKFMVYLQKENIIDESGMPKERFSAEFPKEGPSILRIQQVVRGDSAAYFCASSPARGRGEANTGELFFGEGSRLTVL.